This T cell receptor beta chain was found in a study of T cell responses to AZD1222 COVID-19 vaccine (dated by TCRdb to about 2021). Study-level background: AZD1222 recipients whose second dose came at about 4 weeks and those whose second dose came at about 12 weeks were combined into one group, since spike-specific TCR depth and breadth did not differ between the two schedules. A total of just over 230 trial participants underwent TCR sequencing, of whom nearly 210 received two doses of AZD1222 and 26 received two doses of the MenACWY control vaccine. Enrollment into the trials was organized by age into subgroups of 18-55, 56-69 and 70-plus years, and those subgroups contained roughly 140, 27 and 60 TCR-sequenced participants, respectively.

The time point label for this specimen denotes: baseline before first vaccination. Samples from vaccinated people were obtained from the UK trials COV001 and COV002, which included a single-blind randomized controlled phase 2/3 trial of AZD1222 (ChAdOx1 nCoV-19) in healthy adults. For TCRbeta chain sequencing, PBMC samples were collected from trial participants at day 0 and at day 28 after the second dose. Including the terminal cysteine and phenylalanine, the CDR3 comprises 16 residues. The only DNA kept is the CDR3, 48 bases in frame from the first base. Via the germline V gene, CDR1 is SGHTA and CDR2 FQGNSA. Trimming removed 5 bases from V and 0 bases from J, leaving 16 bases between the germline ends. Overall study results and their limits: The 56-69-year group was small, and its depth increase did not reach significance, likely because of low power. Participants were mostly white British, with more females than males. The authors suggested clonal diversity may have been underestimated. A significant rise in spike-specific TCR breadth and depth was observed after two AZD1222 doses relative to day 0 and relative to MenACWY recipients. Because no day 14 peak-response samples were available, the repertoires could be characterized only after the peak T cell response. Nearly half of unique spike-specific TCRs reportedly recognized epitopes outside regions mutated in the B.1.351 and B.1.1.7 variants. Only six AZD1222 recipients were SARS-CoV-2 seropositive at baseline, limiting conclusions about previously exposed vaccinees. Vaccine-associated CD4 TCRs spanned the whole spike protein, with dominant responses in regions 160-218 and 743-854.

The CDR3 regions of human TCRbeta chains were analyzed by immunosequencing. The original pipeline was this. TCRs in the repertoires were matched against a reference library of SARS-CoV-2-specific TCRs that had been generated with the MIRA antigen-specificity platform. Breadth was defined as the fraction of unique TCRs that were SARS-CoV-2-associated, and depth was defined as the fraction of total T cells that were SARS-CoV-2-associated. Using the MIRA data, each spike-specific TCR was mapped to the spike region that the TCR reacts to and placed in a CD4 or CD8 class. Log10-transformed breadth and depth values were compared by one-way ANOVA with Sidak's multiple comparisons tests. The source is immuneACCESS, and TCRdb retained only in-frame sequences with V and J called. Part of the clones is not carried over; for the studies checked, unresolved V genes explain less than half of this, and the remainder is unexplained. V and J calls plus clone size are reproduced from that table; the DNA served to infer D and trimming. The sample has around 150,000 clones on record, 92% of them singletons. The top ten clones comprise 1.1% to 1.5% of the sample.

In the case of this clone: It has no known antigen specificity. Per-base qualities were not stored, and no clone one base away is much larger.

The rearranged segments are TRBV7-2 and TRBJ1-1; there is no confident call for the D gene. The input for sequencing was peripheral blood, taken on day 0 of AZD1222 vaccination. This clonotype originated in an adult in good health. The DNA reads as follows: TGTGCCAGCAGCCCCGGCTTTGGGCTAATGAACACTGAAGCTTTCTTT. Its coded protein is CASSPGFGLMNTEAFF.